This T cell receptor beta chain was recovered during a study of shared clonotypes between healthy human individuals. Concerning this clone: Antigen unknown.

The CDR3 contains 15 residues. With 0 bases removed from V and 7 bases from J, the gap between germline ends came to 11 bases. Germline loops: CDR1 SGHNT, CDR2 YYREEE (reference sequence). Findings and limits, study-wide: Clonotype sharing among donors likely depends on sequencing depth.

TCRdb keeps only in-frame clones here, not all; method: immunoSEQ multiplex PCR. The repertoire holds 2 million to 3 million clones, 93% seen once, with 0.36% in the top ten. The chain recombines TRBV5-4 with TRBJ1-6, with unresolved D. Sequenced input: naive CD4+ T cells from PBMCs. This sample's subset: CD45RA+ positively selected. The origin of this receptor is a man aged 18 to 29 in good health. Some clones in this sample may be carry-over from other donors' samples. This chain's CDR3 is CASSLAVHGNSPLHF. Here the CDR3 DNA reads TGTGCCAGCAGCTTGGCGGTTCACGGAAATTCACCCCTCCACTTT.